Each of the 28 T cell receptor beta chains below was sequenced from the same sample in a study of technical replicates of blood from a few donors. Repertoires were generated with immunoSEQ multiplex PCR, while TCRdb's copy carries only in-frame clones and drops some. The sample lists about 62,000 clones, around 87% seen once, with roughly 5.2% in the top ten. The sample comprised PBMCs. The receptors here all came from a human donor in good health. Some clones in this sample may be carry-over from other donors' samples.

This clone has only one observation. This chain links TRBV7-3 with TRBJ2-1; D is unresolved. The CDR3 is 16 residues long. Germline CDR1 SGHTA, CDR2 FQGTGA. V lost 5 bases to trimming and J lost 0 bases, with 14 bases between them. The CDR3, as DNA: TGTGCCAGCAGCCTAAGGCCGCGGAGCTCCTACAATGAGCAGTTCTTC. Translation gives CASSLRPRSSYNEQFF. The full variable domain, rest sourced from reference TRBV7-3 and TRBJ2-1, is GAGVSQTPSNKVTEKGKYVELRCDPISGHTALYWYRQSLGQGPEFLIYFQGTGAADDSGLPNDRFFAVRPEGSVSTLKIQRTERGDSAVYLCASSLRPRSSYNEQFFGPGTRLTVL.

V gene TRBV9 combines with J gene TRBJ1-2, with D possibly matching TRBD1 (6 bases). The V gene's germline CDR1 is SGDLS and CDR2 YYNGEE. Trimming pared 4 bases from V and 8 bases from J, leaving 15 bases between. The CDR3 spans 13 residues. For the CDR3, the DNA is TGTGCCAGCAGCCTCCGGGGGGGCGGGGGCTACACCTTC. Translation gives CASSLRGGGGYTF.

The chain employs TRBV19 and TRBJ1-5; D uncertain. This CDR3 spans 13 amino acids. The V end was cut by 2 bases, the J end by 6 bases, with 8 bases between. CDR1 LNHDA and CDR2 SQIVND come from the germline V gene (reference sequence). Here the CDR3 DNA reads TGTGCCAGTAGTATACAGGCCGGTCAGCCCCAGCATTTT. Translation: CASSIQAGQPQHF.

The J gene is TRBJ1-1, the V gene TRBV7-9; D is perhaps TRBD1 (5 bases). The length of the CDR3 is 13 residues. Trimming pared 4 bases from V and 4 bases from J, leaving 10 bases between. CDR1 SEHNR and CDR2 FQNEAQ come from the germline V gene (reference sequence). Written as DNA, the CDR3 is TGTGCCAGCAGCTCCGTGGGGGGCACTGAAGCTTTCTTT. Translating gives CASSSVGGTEAFF. Filled out from reference TRBV7-9 and TRBJ1-1, the complete variable domain reads DTGVSQNPRHKITKRGQNVTFRCDPISEHNRLYWYRQTLGQGPEFLTYFQNEAQLEKSRLLSDRFSAERPKGSFSTLEIQRTEQGDSAMYLCASSSVGGTEAFFGQGTRLTVV.

The rearrangement joins TRBV6-1 to TRBJ1-1; perhaps TRBD1 as D (6 bases). The CDR3 contains 15 residues. Germline lookup yields CDR1 MNHNS and CDR2 SASEGT. Trimming shortened V by 5 bases and J by 4 bases, and 17 bases separated the two germline ends. CDR3 bases: TGTGCCAGCAGTCCGAAAGGGGCCAGGGGCACTGAAGCTTTCTTT. This encodes CASSPKGARGTEAFF.

The J gene is TRBJ2-5, the V gene TRBV4-3; TRBD2 matches at 10 bases. Trimming removed 4 bases from V and 7 bases from J; junction bases left unmatched: 21. Looked up from germline, CDR1 is LGHNA and CDR2 is YSLEER. This CDR3 has 19 residues. CDR3 in DNA: TGCGCCAGCAGCCCGGGAACAGGGGGGCTAGCGGGAGCCGGCGGGACCCAGTACTTC. It specifies CASSPGTGGLAGAGGTQYF.

The chain is built from TRBV4-3 and TRBJ2-1; 10 nucleotides line up with TRBD2. The CDR3 extends over 15 amino acids. CDR1 and CDR2 (germline): LGHNA, YSLEER. V shed 1 base, J shed 10 bases, and the junction held 7 bases outside the gene matches. The CDR3 DNA is TGCGCCAGCAGCCAAGGGTTAGCGGGAGGATTGGAGCAGTTCTTC. Its protein is CASSQGLAGGLEQFF.

The CDR3 spells CASSYSTGRSGYTF. The CDR3 DNA sequence: TGTGCCAGCAGTTACTCGACAGGGCGGAGTGGCTACACCTTC. The chain carries TRBV6-5 and TRBJ1-2, with 7 bases that match TRBD1. V lost 0 bases and J lost 7; bases outside the gene matches: 5. The CDR3 has 14 residues. Germline V gene sequence: CDR1 MNHEY, CDR2 SVGAGI.

CDR3 residues: CASSGLAETDTQYF. CDR3 nucleotide sequence: TGTGCCAGCAGCGGACTAGCGGAAACAGATACGCAGTATTTT. The chain links TRBV6-1 to TRBJ2-3; 10 nucleotides align to TRBD2. Trimming cost V 6 bases and J 3 bases; bases outside gene matches: 3. CDR1 is MNHNS and CDR2 is SASEGT in the germline V gene. The CDR3 is 14 residues long.

In DNA, the CDR3 is TGTGCCAGCACATCGCGGGGGGGAAGCACAGATACGCAGTATTTT. It codes for CASTSRGGSTDTQYF. The chain links TRBV2 to TRBJ2-3; the match to TRBD2 covers 9 bases. The CDR3 covers 15 residues. The junction had 5 bases not matched to a gene; V was cut back by 7 bases and J by 0 bases. Per the germline V gene, CDR1 is SNHLY and CDR2 is FYNNEI.

The rearrangement joins TRBV7-2 to TRBJ2-1, with D perhaps TRBD2 (5 bases). The V gene's germline CDR1 is SGHTA and CDR2 FQGNSA. The germline V and J ends were trimmed by 6 bases and 0 bases, with 12 bases remaining between them. This CDR3 region has 15 residues. This chain's CDR3 is CASRSSRSSYNEQFF. CDR3 nucleotide sequence: TGTGCCAGCAGGTCTAGCCGGAGCTCCTACAATGAGCAGTTCTTC.

V and J are TRBV7-9 and TRBJ2-1; 7 bases are a match to TRBD2. Germline CDR1 and CDR2: SEHNR and FQNEAQ (reference sequence). J was trimmed by 10 bases and V by 4 bases; bases with no gene match: 7. The CDR3 runs 13 residues. CDR3 amino acids: CASSSLAGEEQFF. The DNA for the CDR3 is TGTGCCAGCAGCTCTCTGGCGGGAGAGGAGCAGTTCTTC.

In its sample, this clone was seen once. The chain employs TRBV11-2 and TRBJ2-1, with D possibly being TRBD1 (6 bases). Trimming left V 1 base short and J 4 bases short, with 11 bases between. The germline V gene has CDR1 SGHAT and CDR2 FQNNGV. The CDR3 extends over 15 amino acids. CDR3 in DNA: TGTGCCAGCAGCTTAGGTCAGGGGCCATACAATGAGCAGTTCTTC. It specifies CASSLGQGPYNEQFF.

This clone came up once. The chain uses TRBV5-8 and TRBJ2-7; D might be TRBD2 (5 bases). V dropped 7 bases and J dropped 1 base, with 18 bases sitting between them. This CDR3 has 15 amino acids. Per the germline V gene, CDR1 is SGHTS and CDR2 is YDEGEE. CDR3 nucleotide sequence: TGTGCCAGCGGGATCGGGGAGCTGGAATCCTACGAGCAGTACTTC. Translation gives CASGIGELESYEQYF. Drawing the rest from reference TRBV5-8 and TRBJ2-7, the complete variable domain is EAGVTQSPTHLIKTRGQQATLRCSPISGHTSVYWYQQALGLGLQFLLWYDEGEERNRGNFPPRFSGRQFPNYSSELNVNALELEDSALYLCASGIGELESYEQYFGPGTRLTVT.

This clone showed up just once. This rearrangement joins TRBV2 to TRBJ1-3; D gene uncertain. CDR1 is SNHLY and CDR2 is FYNNEI in the germline V gene. Trimming pared 10 bases from V and 4 bases from J, leaving 14 bases between. The CDR3 contains 13 residues. The CDR3 sequence: CANSQETGNTIYF. CDR3 nucleotide sequence: TGTGCCAACTCCCAGGAAACGGGAAACACCATATATTTT.

The chain employs TRBV5-1 and TRBJ2-7, with 11 bases matching TRBD2. Looked up from germline, CDR1 is SGHRS and CDR2 is YFSETQ. The V and J ends lost 5 bases and 0 bases, in that order; junction bases with no gene match: 1. The CDR3 covers 14 residues. Here the CDR3 DNA reads TGCGCCAGCAGTACTAGCGGGGGCTCCTACGAGCAGTACTTC. It encodes CASSTSGGSYEQYF.

The chain links TRBV30 to TRBJ2-7; 10 bases line up with TRBD1. Per germline, CDR1 GTSNPN and CDR2 SVGIG (reference sequence). The CDR3 spans 17 residues. The junction had 11 bases not matched to a gene; V was cut back by 1 base and J by 2 bases. CDR3 nucleotides: TGTGCCTGGAGTGGGACAGGGGGAACGGGATATACCTACGAGCAGTACTTC. Translation gives CAWSGTGGTGYTYEQYF.

The rearrangement joins TRBV6-5 to TRBJ1-6; D remains unclear. Trimming took off 6 bases at V and 0 bases at J, with 9 bases between the two ends. The CDR3 runs to 15 residues. Germline V gene data show CDR1 as MNHEY and CDR2 as SVGAGI. The CDR3 here is CASRGGSSYNSPLHF. CDR3 DNA: TGTGCCAGCAGAGGAGGGAGCTCCTATAATTCACCCCTCCACTTT.

The count of this clone is one. The V gene is TRBV7-9, the J gene TRBJ2-1; no reliable D call. CDR1 is SEHNR and CDR2 is FQNEAQ in the germline V gene (reference sequence). The CDR3 has 16 residues. V dropped 3 bases and J dropped 7 bases, with 19 bases sitting between them. In DNA, the CDR3 is TGTGCCAGCAGCTTGAAGACTGGTACTTCCATAAATGAGCAGTTCTTC. It yields the protein CASSLKTGTSINEQFF. Supplemented by reference TRBV7-9 and TRBJ2-1, the full variable domain reads DTGVSQNPRHKITKRGQNVTFRCDPISEHNRLYWYRQTLGQGPEFLTYFQNEAQLEKSRLLSDRFSAERPKGSFSTLEIQRTEQGDSAMYLCASSLKTGTSINEQFFGPGTRLTVL.

The CDR3 loop is CASSKDRGNGPNYGYTF. The CDR3 bases are TGTGCCAGCAGCAAAGACCGGGGAAATGGACCGAACTATGGCTACACCTTC. This rearrangement joins TRBV21-1 to TRBJ1-2. TRBV21-1 is deemed a pseudogene. The CDR3 contains 17 residues.

The CDR3 protein is CASSDSGSLGNEQFF. CDR3 nucleotides: TGTGCCAGTAGTGACAGCGGGAGTTTAGGAAATGAGCAGTTCTTC. This chain links TRBV19 with TRBJ2-1, with 8 bases matching TRBD2. With V trimmed by 5 bases and J by 7 bases, 10 bases remained unmatched. The CDR3 sequence is 15 residues long. Germline-derived CDR1 and CDR2 are LNHDA and SQIVND (reference sequence).

The genes are TRBV18 and TRBJ2-7; 9 bases are shared with TRBD1. Germline CDR1 is KGHSH and CDR2 is LQKENI. Trimming removed 5 bases from V and 3 bases from J; junction bases left unmatched: 5. The CDR3 consists of 14 residues. The CDR3 nucleotides read TGTGCCAGCTCAGCCCGGGACAGGGACTACGAGCAGTACTTC. It codes for CASSARDRDYEQYF.

The gene calls are TRBV11-3 and TRBJ1-2, with D possibly matching TRBD1 (6 bases). Germline lookup yields CDR1 SGHNT and CDR2 YENEEA. The length of the CDR3 is 16 residues. Deletions cut 4 bases from V and 7 bases from J, with 22 bases between. DNA for the CDR3: TGTGCCAGCAGCTACTCGGGACACCGAAAGGAGGTTGGCTACACCTTC. Protein sequence: CASSYSGHRKEVGYTF.

V and J are TRBV5-4 and TRBJ1-2, with 8 bases fitting TRBD1. V lost 0 bases and J lost 0; bases outside the gene matches: 4. Germline CDR1 reads SGHNT; CDR2 reads YYREEE (reference sequence). CDR3 length: 16 residues. Here the CDR3 reads CASSLGDRGANYGYTF. For the CDR3, the DNA is TGTGCCAGCAGCTTGGGTGACAGGGGCGCTAACTATGGCTACACCTTC.

This clone has only one observation. CDR3 DNA sequence: TGTGCCAGCAGTTCGCTAGCGGGAGTGTCTAATACGCAGTATTTT. Translation: CASSSLAGVSNTQYF. The chain links TRBV6-5 to TRBJ2-3; TRBD2 matches at 10 bases. The CDR3 length is 15 residues. Unmatched junction bases numbered 8, after V lost 4 bases and J lost 7 bases. In germline, CDR1 is MNHEY, CDR2 SVGAGI.

CDR3 DNA sequence: TGTGCCAGCAGCTCAACCGGGACAGCTTATGGCTACACCTTC. This gives the protein CASSSTGTAYGYTF. The V call is TRBV25-1, the J call TRBJ1-2; 7 bases match TRBD1. The germline CDR1 and CDR2 sequences are MGHDK and SYGVNS. J was trimmed by 5 bases and V by 6 bases; bases with no gene match: 9. The CDR3 consists of 14 residues.

The CDR3 DNA reads TGTGCCAGCAGTCATACGGGACTAGACACAGATACGCAGTATTTT. Its translation is CASSHTGLDTDTQYF. This chain uses TRBV6-5 with TRBJ2-3, with 8 bases matching TRBD2. The length of the CDR3 is 15 residues. Germline V gene sequence: CDR1 MNHEY, CDR2 SVGAGI. After removal of 5 bases from V and 2 bases from J, the junction contained 6 bases not matched to a gene.

This clone came up a few times. The chain is built from TRBV18 and TRBJ1-2, with D uncertain. The germline V and J ends were trimmed by 6 bases and 4 bases, with 12 bases remaining between them. The CDR3 is made up of 13 amino acids. CDR1 and CDR2 from the germline V gene are KGHSH and LQKENI. The CDR3 sequence: CASSRSDTYGYTF. For the CDR3, the DNA is TGTGCCAGCTCTCGTTCTGACACCTATGGCTACACCTTC.